This TCR beta chain was identified during a study of early T cells in non-severe SARS-CoV-2 infection. In its sample, this clonotype was seen many times. Each CDR3 protein gets one entry after TCRdb re-called the 5' RACE reads with MiXCR. The repertoire includes 30,000 to 45,000 distinct CDR3 sequences, 8.5% to 10% of them detected once, and roughly 12% sits in the top ten. Sequencing was carried out using whole blood. This clonotype originated in an adult who was a healthcare worker with PCR-confirmed SARS-CoV-2 infection or an uninfected control (not recorded which).

CDR3 DNA: TGCAGCGTTGGGGAGACTGGAAACACCATATATTTT. Translating it yields CSVGETGNTIYF. This sequence joins TRBV29-1 and TRBJ1-3; D ambiguous. V lost 4 bases and J 2 bases, leaving 6 bases between the germline ends. Germline V CDR1 and CDR2: SQVTM, ANQGSEA. The CDR3 sequence is 12 residues long. Full variable domain (rest looked up from reference TRBV29-1 and TRBJ1-3): SAVISQKPSRDICQRGTSLTIQCQVDSQVTMMFWYRQQPGQSLTLIATANQGSEATYESGFVIDKFPISRPNLTFSTLTVSNMSPEDSSIYLCSVGETGNTIYFGEGSWLTVV.